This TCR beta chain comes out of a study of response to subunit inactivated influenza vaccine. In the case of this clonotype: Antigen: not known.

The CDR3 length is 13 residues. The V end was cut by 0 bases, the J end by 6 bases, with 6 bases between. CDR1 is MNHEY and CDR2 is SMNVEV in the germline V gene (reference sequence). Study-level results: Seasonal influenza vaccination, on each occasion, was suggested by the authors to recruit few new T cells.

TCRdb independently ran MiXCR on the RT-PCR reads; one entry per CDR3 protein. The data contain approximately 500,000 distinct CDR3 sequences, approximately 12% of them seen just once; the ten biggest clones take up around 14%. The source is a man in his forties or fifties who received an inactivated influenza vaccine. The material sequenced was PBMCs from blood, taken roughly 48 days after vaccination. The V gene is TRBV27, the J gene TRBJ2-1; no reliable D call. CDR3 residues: CASSLSSRNEQFF. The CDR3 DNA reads TGTGCCAGCAGTTTATCTTCCCGCAATGAGCAGTTCTTC.